What follows are 8 T cell receptor beta chains derived from one specimen sequenced in a study of tumor-infiltrating lymphocytes in primary liver carcinoma. Using a constant-region primer together with ProtoScript II reverse transcriptase, TCR beta cDNA was made from approximately 500 ng of total RNA. For TCR beta, libraries were produced by three nested multiplex PCR rounds using slightly modified ARM-PCR. Forward primers for TRBV1-TRBV30 and a C-beta reverse primer served the first two PCR rounds, at around 11 cycles each. One entry per CDR3 protein results from TCRdb running MiXCR on the multiplex PCR reads. The data hold fewer than 400,000 distinct CDR3 sequences, with 58% observed a single time. Blood RNA came from unsorted whole blood; germline DNA was also extracted. Source material: peripheral blood. These TCRs come from a woman aged 30 to 39 with primary liver carcinoma and hepatitis B virus infection.

This clonotype has a single count. Possible read error: a much larger clone is one base away. The chain recombines TRBV29-1 with TRBJ2-7; TRBD1 agrees at 11 bases. Germline CDR1 is SQVTM and CDR2 is ANQGSEA. The CDR3 is 13 residues long. With 3 bases clipped from V and 5 bases from J, the junction kept 3 bases outside the gene matches. CDR3 in amino acids: CSVEGQGGHEQYF. The DNA for the CDR3 is TGCAGCGTTGAGGGACAGGGGGGGCACGAGCAGTACTTC.

This clonotype showed up many times. The chain carries TRBV11-2 and TRBJ2-7; 15 positions agree with TRBD2. The CDR3 has 15 amino acids. With 8 bases clipped from V and 5 bases from J, the junction kept 7 bases outside the gene matches. Germline V gives CDR1 SGHAT, CDR2 FQNNGV. CDR3 bases: TGTGCCAGCGGCGGACTAGCGGGAGGGACGAACGAGCAGTACTTC. Residues: CASGGLAGGTNEQYF.

For this clonotype: The conserved final phenylalanine or tryptophan is absent from the CDR3, which likely points to a read error. No DNA is shown, since the ends of the CDR3 on it are uncertain; the CDR3 is the one TCRdb lists. The rearrangement joins TRBV11-2 to TRBJ2-7; TRBD2 reflects the table's D call only, with no check against the DNA. With termini counted, the CDR3 has 15 amino acids. CDR1 is SGHAT and CDR2 is FQNNGV in the germline V gene. CDR3: CASSLAETSGLLVYL.

This clonotype was recorded a few times. The chain carries TRBV6-2 or TRBV6-3 and TRBJ2-3; D might be TRBD1 (5 bases). V lost 1 base, J lost 2 bases, and 7 bases lay in between. The CDR3 loop spans 14 amino acids. Germline assignment: CDR1 MNHEY and CDR2 SVGEGT. The CDR3 DNA follows: TGTGCCAGCAGTTACTGGGGCTTCACAGATACGCAGTATTTT. Its translation: CASSYWGFTDTQYF.

As regards this clonotype: With a much larger clone just one base away, this may be a read error. The chain uses TRBV12-3 or TRBV12-4 and TRBJ2-7, with D perhaps matching TRBD2 (6 bases). This CDR3 contains 15 residues. V dropped 6 bases and J dropped 3 bases, with 18 bases sitting between them. This CDR3 is CASSASGTLSYEQYF. The CDR3 DNA reads as TGTGCCAGCAGCGCTTCCGGGACTCTGAGCTACGAGCAGTACTTC.

CDR3 sequence: CARPRGGDMDKQYF. CDR3 nucleotides: TGTGCCAGGCCCCGGGGTGGGGATATGGACAAGCAGTACTTC. This sequence joins TRBV6-2 or TRBV6-3 and TRBJ2-7; the D gene could be TRBD1 or TRBD2 (5 bases each). The V gene's germline CDR1 is MNHEY and CDR2 SVGEGT. This CDR3 region has 14 residues. The germline V and J ends were trimmed by 9 bases and 8 bases, with 23 bases remaining between them.

This clonotype was counted ten times or more. V gene TRBV11-2 combines with J gene TRBJ2-7; D might be TRBD1 (5 bases). CDR1 and CDR2 from the germline V gene are SGHAT and FQNNGV. CDR3 size: 13 residues. V shed 1 base and J shed 4 bases, with 8 bases lying between them. The CDR3 nucleotides are TGTGCCAGCAGCTTAGGGACACTTTACGAGCAGTACTTC. Residues: CASSLGTLYEQYF.

The chain recombines TRBV6-2 or TRBV6-3 with TRBJ1-5; possibly TRBD1 for D (5 bases). The germline V and J ends were trimmed by 8 bases and 6 bases, with 20 bases remaining between them. This CDR3 contains 15 residues. CDR1 MNHEY and CDR2 SVGEGT come from the germline V gene. This CDR3 is CASDRAAGRLQPQHF. In DNA, the CDR3 is TGTGCCAGCGACCGCGCGGCAGGGAGACTTCAGCCCCAGCATTTT.